The 27 T cell receptor beta chains listed next were all sequenced from one sample in a study of CD8 T cells in ankylosing spondylitis. TCRdb recomputed calls from the 5' RACE reads with MiXCR, one row per CDR3 protein. In the table there are approximately 200,000 distinct CDR3 sequences, roughly 12% of which are singletons. The source material was blood, either unsorted or a sorted T cell fraction (not recorded which). The receptors come from a male donor with ankylosing spondylitis or in good health (not recorded which).

The V call is TRBV27, the J call TRBJ2-7; TRBD1 aligns across 7 bases. CDR1 and CDR2 (germline): MNHEY, SMNVEV (reference sequence). V dropped 2 bases and J dropped 6; count of bases not matched to a gene: 10. The CDR3 loop spans 15 amino acids. The chain's CDR3 is CASSLNPPTGREQYF. Here the CDR3 DNA reads TGTGCCAGCAGTTTAAACCCCCCGACAGGGCGCGAGCAGTACTTC.

This clonotype was counted only a few times. V gene TRBV9 combines with J gene TRBJ1-1; D might be TRBD1 (5 bases). V shed 5 bases and J shed 5 bases, with 7 bases lying between them. The CDR3 has 11 residues. From germline, CDR1 is SGDLS and CDR2 YYNGEE. This chain's CDR3 is CASRTVTEAFF. The CDR3 coding sequence is TGTGCCAGCAGGACAGTGACTGAAGCTTTCTTT.

This rearrangement joins TRBV12-3 or TRBV12-4 to TRBJ2-1; 9 bases are shared with TRBD2. V was clipped by 2 bases and J by 0 bases; unmatched bases: 5. This CDR3 has 17 amino acids. This CDR3 is CASSLTLAGTSYNEQFF. The DNA of the CDR3 is TGTGCCAGCAGTTTAACGCTAGCGGGGACCTCCTACAATGAGCAGTTCTTC.

This clonotype has a count of ten or more. The chain recombines TRBV3-1 with TRBJ1-1; 7 bases line up with TRBD1. Per germline, CDR1 LGHDT and CDR2 YNNKEL (reference sequence). This CDR3 is built from 16 residues. The V and J ends lost 4 bases and 2 bases, in that order; junction bases with no gene match: 10. CDR3 nucleotides: TGTGCCAGCAGCCTCGGACAGGTAGGGGACAACACTGAAGCTTTCTTT. Amino acid sequence: CASSLGQVGDNTEAFF.

This chain joins TRBV29-1 and TRBJ2-1, with D possibly TRBD2 on 5 matching bases. The V and J ends lost 7 bases and 0 bases respectively, with 10 bases between them. The CDR3 runs 13 residues. Germline V gene lookup returns CDR1 SQVTM and CDR2 ANQGSEA. Here the CDR3 DNA reads TGCAGCGGTGCTGGGAGCTCCTACAATGAGCAGTTCTTC. This translates into CSGAGSSYNEQFF.

This clonotype was seen only a few times. The CDR3 region has the DNA TGCAGCGCGCGGGGGAGGACTCCCTACGAGCAGTACTTC. This encodes CSARGRTPYEQYF. The V call is TRBV29-1, the J call TRBJ2-7, with 7 bases matching TRBD2. The CDR3 sequence is 13 residues long. Germline CDR1 reads SQVTM; CDR2 reads ANQGSEA. Germline trimming cut 7 bases from V and 2 bases from J; bases unmatched to any gene: 8.

The chain carries TRBV11-1 and TRBJ1-2; D might be TRBD1 (5 bases). This CDR3 spans 18 amino acids. Trimming took off 4 bases at V and 0 bases at J, with 21 bases between the two ends. The V gene's germline CDR1 is SGHAT and CDR2 FQDESV (reference sequence). The CDR3 region is CASSSGRADVEPNYGYTF. For the CDR3, the DNA is TGTGCCAGCAGCTCGGGACGGGCTGACGTTGAGCCTAACTATGGCTACACCTTC.

The gene calls are TRBV7-9 and TRBJ2-1, with 13 bases fitting TRBD2. Germline V gene sequence: CDR1 SEHNR, CDR2 FQNEAQ (reference sequence). J was trimmed by 4 bases and V by 4 bases; bases with no gene match: 4. There are 16 residues in the CDR3. CDR3 loop: CASSSAGLAGYNEQFF. CDR3 nucleotides: TGTGCCAGCAGCTCGGCGGGACTAGCGGGGTACAATGAGCAGTTCTTC.

This clonotype was counted only a few times. The chain couples TRBV10-2 to TRBJ1-2, with D perhaps matching TRBD1 (5 bases). CDR1 is WSHSY and CDR2 is SAAADI in the germline V gene. V was cut by 2 bases and J by 3 bases, with 13 bases left in between. This CDR3 contains 15 residues. The CDR3 sequence: CASSEGTWGHYGYTF. The DNA of the CDR3 is TGCGCCAGCAGTGAGGGTACTTGGGGCCACTATGGCTACACCTTC.

This clonotype was seen many times. This chain links TRBV6-5 with TRBJ2-7; D remains unclear. Germline values: CDR1 MNHEY, CDR2 SVGAGI. V dropped 0 bases and J dropped 3 bases, with 15 bases sitting between them. There are 16 residues in the CDR3. The CDR3 here is CASSYSLTPSLYEQYF. In nucleotides, the CDR3 is TGTGCCAGCAGTTACTCACTGACACCGAGCCTCTACGAGCAGTACTTC.

V usage is TRBV12-3 or TRBV12-4 and J usage is TRBJ2-7; possible D gene TRBD1, 6 bases. The CDR3 extends over 13 amino acids. V was clipped by 3 bases and J by 3 bases, with 9 bases between them. CDR3 loop: CASSLIRGYEQYF. The CDR3, as DNA: TGTGCCAGCAGTTTGATCAGGGGCTACGAGCAGTACTTC.

This clonotype was counted a few times. Here the CDR3 reads CSGGGGRNTEAFF. The CDR3 DNA sequence: TGCAGCGGCGGGGGGGGGCGGAACACTGAAGCTTTCTTT. The chain has TRBV29-1 and TRBJ1-1; perhaps TRBD1 as D (6 bases). The V end lost 7 bases, the J end lost 1 base, and 13 bases lay between the germline ends. The CDR3 spans 13 residues. Germline lookup yields CDR1 SQVTM and CDR2 ANQGSEA.

The chain links TRBV4-1 to TRBJ2-7, with D hard to call. From germline, CDR1 is MGHRA and CDR2 YSYEKL. This CDR3 has 16 residues. V lost 0 bases and J 1 base, leaving 13 bases between the germline ends. In nucleotides, the CDR3 is TGCGCCAGCAGCCAAGATTTCGGCAGTAGTTCCTACGAGCAGTACTTC. Encoded protein: CASSQDFGSSSYEQYF.

This clonotype occurred a few times. The gene calls are TRBV29-1 and TRBJ2-1; 8 bases line up with TRBD2. J was trimmed by 0 bases and V by 2 bases; bases with no gene match: 0. The CDR3 has 14 amino acids. Germline V lookup: CDR1 SQVTM, CDR2 ANQGSEA. DNA for the CDR3: TGCAGCGTTGAAAGCGGGAGCTCCTACAATGAGCAGTTCTTC. Amino acids: CSVESGSSYNEQFF.

This clonotype was observed a few times. The rearrangement links TRBV7-8 to TRBJ2-3; TRBD2 matches 10 bases. The CDR3 covers 16 residues. In germline, CDR1 is SGHVS, CDR2 FQNEAQ. V lost 5 bases to trimming and J lost 3 bases; unmatched junction nucleotides: 8. CDR3 in amino acids: CASSRPSSGGTDTQYF. Here the CDR3 DNA reads TGTGCCAGCAGCCGGCCTTCTAGCGGGGGAACAGATACGCAGTATTTT.

The chain combines TRBV25-1 with TRBJ2-3, with D possibly TRBD2 on 5 matching bases. CDR1 and CDR2 (germline): MGHDK, SYGVNS. The V and J ends lost 1 base and 2 bases respectively, with 10 bases between them. The CDR3 is 15 amino acids. The CDR3 coding sequence is TGTGCCAGCAGTGAATCGGCTAGCCCCACAGATACGCAGTATTTT. The encoded protein is CASSESASPTDTQYF. Filled out from reference TRBV25-1 and TRBJ2-3, the complete variable domain reads EADIYQTPRYLVIGTGKKITLECSQTMGHDKMYWYQQDPGMELHLIHYSYGVNSTEKGDLSSESTVSRIRTEHFPLTLESARPSHTSQYLCASSESASPTDTQYFGPGTRLTVL.

The V and J genes are TRBV9 and TRBJ2-5; 15 bases align to TRBD2. The CDR3 has 15 amino acids. The trim removed 3 bases at V and 5 bases at J, leaving 2 bases unmatched. The germline CDR1 and CDR2 sequences are SGDLS and YYNGEE. DNA for the CDR3: TGTGCCAGCAGCGCAGGGACTAGCGGGAGGGAGACCCAGTACTTC. Protein: CASSAGTSGRETQYF. The complete variable domain, with remaining parts taken from reference TRBV9 and TRBJ2-5, reads DSGVTQTPKHLITATGQRVTLRCSPRSGDLSVYWYQQSLDQGLQFLIQYYNGEERAKGNILERFSAQQFPDLHSELNLSSLELGDSALYFCASSAGTSGRETQYFGPGTRLLVL.

This sequence joins TRBV11-1 and TRBJ2-1; D uncertain. The V end was cut by 0 bases, the J end by 0 bases, with 15 bases between. CDR1 is SGHAT, CDR2 FQDESV, per germline (reference sequence). This CDR3 comprises 18 residues. CDR3 coding DNA: TGTGCCAGCAGCTTAGCTTGGTTGGCGACTGACTCCTACAATGAGCAGTTCTTC. This translates into CASSLAWLATDSYNEQFF.

CDR3 sequence reads: CSVEWSDTAKNIQYF. The CDR3 DNA sequence: TGCAGCGTTGAGTGGTCGGACACGGCCAAAAACATTCAGTACTTC. The chain couples TRBV29-1 to TRBJ2-4, with a weak D call TRBD1 (5 bases). Germline CDR1 reads SQVTM; CDR2 reads ANQGSEA. CDR3 size: 15 residues. Trimming removed 3 bases from V and 1 base from J, with 13 bases in between.

This clonotype came up many times. This sequence joins TRBV11-2 and TRBJ2-1; no clear D gene. The CDR3 runs to 15 residues. Deletions cut 1 base from V and 0 bases from J, with 7 bases between. CDR1 is SGHAT and CDR2 is FQNNGV in the germline V gene. The CDR3 loop is CASSLADSSYNEQFF. The CDR3 nucleotides read TGTGCCAGCAGCTTAGCGGATAGCTCCTACAATGAGCAGTTCTTC.

This chain joins TRBV14 and TRBJ2-7; 8 bases are a match to TRBD1. Germline CDR1 SGHDN, CDR2 FVKESK. With V trimmed by 3 bases and J by 6 bases, 10 bases remained unmatched. The CDR3 length is 15 residues. CDR3 amino acids: CASSQSGTGAVEQYF. The CDR3 DNA reads TGTGCCAGCAGCCAGTCCGGGACAGGCGCCGTCGAGCAGTACTTC.

This clonotype was found a few times. V and J are TRBV4-1 and TRBJ1-5; the D is unclear. Germline values: CDR1 MGHRA, CDR2 YSYEKL. V was pared by 0 bases and J by 3 bases, with 6 bases between. This CDR3 contains 14 residues. CDR3 nucleotide sequence: TGCGCCAGCAGCCAAGAGAGTGTCAATCAGCCCCAGCATTTT. It encodes CASSQESVNQPQHF.

This clonotype was counted only a few times. V and J are TRBV20-1 and TRBJ2-1, with unresolved D. There are 13 residues in the CDR3. Between the trimmed V and J ends, which lost 6 bases and 5 bases, there was a span of 14 bases. In germline, CDR1 is DFQATT, CDR2 SNEGSKA (reference sequence). The CDR3 spells CSAGPRSNNEQFF. In nucleotides, the CDR3 is TGCAGTGCCGGACCAAGAAGTAACAATGAGCAGTTCTTC.

This clonotype has only a few counts. The chain uses TRBV12-3 or TRBV12-4 and TRBJ2-1; TRBD2 matches 9 bases. CDR3 length: 16 amino acids. V lost 3 bases and J lost 9; bases outside the gene matches: 12. CDR3 in DNA: TGTGCCAGCAGTTTTACCCACGGGCGGGAGGGCCGTGAGCAGTTCTTC. Translating gives CASSFTHGREGREQFF.

The V and J genes are TRBV4-1 and TRBJ2-1, with 9 positions matching TRBD1. The CDR3 loop spans 15 amino acids. Germline assignment: CDR1 MGHRA and CDR2 YSYEKL. Losses at the gene ends were 5 bases for V and 7 bases for J; bases not matched to a gene: 9. The CDR3 reads CASSLGTGWSNEQFF. The CDR3 nucleotides are TGCGCCAGCAGCTTAGGGACAGGGTGGTCAAATGAGCAGTTCTTC.

The rearrangement links TRBV20-1 to TRBJ2-7; 8 bases agree with TRBD1. The CDR3 has 14 residues. CDR1 is DFQATT and CDR2 is SNEGSKA in the germline V gene (reference sequence). V shed 3 bases, J shed 4 bases, and the junction held 8 bases outside the gene matches. CDR3 nucleotide sequence: TGCAGTGCTAGGATGACAGGGGTAATTTACGAGCAGTACTTC. Protein: CSARMTGVIYEQYF.

The chain joins TRBV11-2 to TRBJ2-1; D is unclear. The V and J ends lost 2 bases and 4 bases respectively, with 9 bases between them. Germline-derived CDR1 and CDR2 are SGHAT and FQNNGV. This CDR3 has 14 amino acids. The chain's CDR3 is CASSLPDGYNEQFF. Written as DNA, the CDR3 is TGTGCCAGCAGCTTACCGGACGGTTACAATGAGCAGTTCTTC.